This TCR beta chain was recorded in a study of control samples from healthy donors and cancer patients. Germline-derived CDR1 and CDR2 are MGHDK and SYGVNS. The CDR3 is made up of 17 amino acids. V lost 4 bases and J lost 5; bases outside the gene matches: 8. Here immunoSEQ multiplex PCR was the method, and the copy in TCRdb shows in-frame clones only, minus some. Of roughly 200,000 clones in the sample, 85% to 95% were seen once. This clone was counted once. What was sequenced was blood. The chain couples TRBV25-1 to TRBJ2-2, with TRBD2 matching 12 bases. This TCR was recovered from a man aged 50-60 years in good health. CDR3 loop: CASSVSTSGGGTGELFF. The DNA of the CDR3 is TGTGCCAGCAGTGTCTCGACTAGCGGGGGAGGTACCGGGGAGCTGTTTTTT.